The T cell receptor (beta chain) described here comes from a study of read filtering for tumor transcriptome and immune sequencing. This library used roughly 370 ng RNA and molecular barcoded adaptors spanning alpha/delta and beta/gamma chains. TCRdb reanalysed the reads using MiXCR and keeps one entry per CDR3 protein. The sample includes 40,000 or so distinct CDR3 sequences, about 15% of them seen just once. Per germline, CDR1 MNHNY and CDR2 SVGAGI (reference sequence). After removal of 6 bases from V and 2 bases from J, the junction contained 10 bases not matched to a gene. The CDR3 totals 17 residues. This clonotype was seen at least ten times.

The clonotype comes from a donor over 35 with multiple myeloma. Material for sequencing was a population of CD138-negative cells sorted from bone marrow. The rearrangement joins TRBV6-6 to TRBJ1-2, with TRBD1 identical over 12 bases. The CDR3 is CASRPGTGGSLNYGYTF. CDR3 sequence (DNA): TGTGCCAGCAGACCCGGGACAGGGGGCTCTCTAAACTATGGCTACACCTTC.